One sample yielded the 28 T cell receptor beta chains listed below, sequenced in a study of T cells in Graves' hyperthyroidism and ophthalmopathy. Amplification of TCR beta CDR3 regions used RNA as the template. A set of HTBI primers served as the primers for a first-round RT-PCR of the TCR CDR3. TCRdb re-called the multiplex PCR reads with MiXCR, one entry per CDR3 protein. The sample has 450,000 to 550,000 distinct CDR3 sequences; approximately 25% are singletons. The specimen sequenced was blood. Receptor source: a woman younger than 45 with Graves' ophthalmopathy.

This clonotype appeared many times. The chain recombines TRBV4-3 with TRBJ1-3; 7 bases agree with TRBD1. The CDR3 consists of 18 residues. J gave up 3 bases and V 0 bases, and 11 bases lay outside the gene matches. Germline V gene sequence: CDR1 LGHNA, CDR2 YSLEER. This CDR3 reads CASSQEGSGTVVGNTIYF. CDR3 sequence (DNA): TGCGCCAGCAGCCAAGAAGGCTCCGGGACAGTGGTTGGAAACACCATATATTTT.

There are a few counts of this clonotype. This chain uses TRBV19 with TRBJ1-2; D remains ambiguous. The V end lost 8 bases, the J end lost 8 bases, and 6 bases lay between the germline ends. The CDR3 runs to 9 residues. Germline values: CDR1 LNHDA, CDR2 SQIVND (reference sequence). CDR3 coding DNA: TGTGCCAGTGGCGCGGGCTACACCTTC. It yields the protein CASGAGYTF.

This clonotype was counted ten times or more. The J gene is TRBJ1-2, the V gene TRBV15; unclear D gene. The V gene lost 3 bases and the J gene lost 2 bases, with 16 bases spanning the gap. CDR1 and CDR2 from the germline V gene are LNHNV and YYDKDF (reference sequence). There are 16 residues in the CDR3. CDR3 sequence: CATSRDLGDGNYGYTF. The CDR3 DNA reads as TGTGCCACCAGCAGGGACCTTGGTGACGGAAACTATGGCTACACCTTC.

In its sample, this clonotype was seen many times. V and J are TRBV7-7 and TRBJ2-2; maybe TRBD1 (6 bases). This CDR3 contains 12 residues. Germline assignment: CDR1 SSHAT and CDR2 FNYEAQ (reference sequence). In DNA form, the CDR3 reads TGTGCTACCAGCCCAGGGGCCGGGGAGCTGTTTTTT. This encodes CATSPGAGELFF.

The rearrangement joins TRBV10-3 to TRBJ2-2, with 10 bases aligning to TRBD2. J lost 1 base, V lost 6 bases, and 2 bases had no gene match. The CDR3 loop spans 15 amino acids. Germline V gives CDR1 ENHRY, CDR2 SYGVKD. As DNA, the CDR3 is TGTGCCATCAGGACTAGCGGGTTGAACACCGGGGAGCTGTTTTTT. Translation gives CAIRTSGLNTGELFF.

The chain joins TRBV7-8 to TRBJ2-7; 8 bases agree with TRBD2. Trimming took 5 bases from V and 3 from J; bases not matched to a gene: 18. Germline assignment: CDR1 SGHVS and CDR2 FQNEAQ. This CDR3 is built from 18 residues. The CDR3 sequence: CASSEPRTSRRRIYEQYF. CDR3 nucleotides: TGTGCCAGCAGCGAGCCCCGGACTAGCCGGCGGCGTATCTACGAGCAGTACTTC.

The chain is built from TRBV12-3 or TRBV12-4 and TRBJ1-1; TRBD1 might be the D (5 bases). Trimming cost V 4 bases and J 5 bases, with 11 bases left between them. The length of the CDR3 is 13 residues. The CDR3 DNA is TGTGCCAGCAGTTACTTTAGGGGTACTGAAGCTTTCTTT. This sequence encodes CASSYFRGTEAFF.

This chain uses TRBV6-2 or TRBV6-3 with TRBJ2-2; tentatively, D is TRBD1 (5 bases). V lost 2 bases and J lost 1, with 5 bases in between. From germline, CDR1 is MNHEY and CDR2 SVGEGT. CDR3 length: 14 residues. In DNA form, the CDR3 reads TGTGCCAGCAGTTACCAGGGGAACACCGGGGAGCTGTTTTTT. The encoded protein is CASSYQGNTGELFF.

This clonotype has ten or more counts. V gene TRBV9 combines with J gene TRBJ2-3; TRBD2 agrees at 16 bases. The CDR3 has 18 amino acids. Trimming took 4 bases from V and 0 from J; bases not matched to a gene: 5. The germline CDR1 and CDR2 sequences are SGDLS and YYNGEE. The chain's CDR3 is CASSPGLAGGTSTDTQYF. DNA of the CDR3: TGTGCCAGCAGCCCGGGACTAGCGGGGGGGACTAGCACAGATACGCAGTATTTT.

There are a few counts of this clonotype. V usage is TRBV10-3 and J usage is TRBJ1-2, with a weak D call TRBD1 (5 bases). The CDR3 length is 17 residues. The germline CDR1 and CDR2 sequences are ENHRY and SYGVKD. V lost 0 bases to trimming and J lost 3 bases, with 17 bases between them. CDR3 region: CAISESRATGGYYGYTF. The CDR3 DNA reads as TGTGCCATCAGTGAGTCTAGGGCAACAGGCGGATACTATGGCTACACCTTC.

This clonotype was counted at least ten times. The chain uses TRBV16 and TRBJ1-2; no reliable D call. The CDR3 length is 17 residues. V lost 3 bases and J 0 bases, leaving 17 bases between the germline ends. Germline CDR1 is KGHSY and CDR2 is FQNENV. The CDR3 coding sequence is TGTGCCAGCAGCCAGATGGCAGGCTCTACTTCTAACTATGGCTACACCTTC. Protein product: CASSQMAGSTSNYGYTF.

This clonotype showed up many times. The chain carries TRBV28 and TRBJ2-7; D remains unclear. CDR3 length equals 14 residues. Germline CDR1 is MDHEN and CDR2 is SYDVKM. Trimming cost V 7 bases and J 2 bases, with 15 bases left between them. CDR3 in amino acids: CASIPRTATYEQYF. The CDR3 nucleotides are TGTGCCAGCATCCCTCGGACGGCCACCTACGAGCAGTACTTC.

This clonotype was seen repeatedly, ten times or more. The chain carries TRBV10-3 and TRBJ1-1; no definite D call. The germline CDR1 and CDR2 sequences are ENHRY and SYGVKD. The CDR3 has 13 amino acids. V shed 2 bases and J shed 5 bases, with 9 bases lying between them. In DNA form, the CDR3 reads TGTGCCATCAGTGAGCTGCGAAGGACTGAAGCTTTCTTT. It is translated as CAISELRRTEAFF.

The table lists this clonotype with a count of one. The chain couples TRBV10-1 to TRBJ1-1, with 11 bases that match TRBD1. This CDR3 comprises 16 residues. Losses at the gene ends were 3 bases for V and 10 bases for J; bases not matched to a gene: 13. Germline CDR1 and CDR2: WNHNN and SYGVQD (reference sequence). CDR3 amino acids: CASSDPRGTGGGRAFF. The CDR3 DNA reads as TGCGCCAGCAGTGATCCACGAGGGACAGGGGGAGGTAGAGCTTTCTTT.

Many counts were recorded for this clonotype. The CDR3, as DNA: TGTGCCAGCAGGCTACAGGGTTATAGCAATCAGCCCCAGCATTTT. It encodes CASRLQGYSNQPQHF. V and J are TRBV6-1 and TRBJ1-5; a weak D match, TRBD1 (6 bases). CDR1 is MNHNS and CDR2 is SASEGT in the germline V gene. The CDR3 spans 15 residues. V was shortened by 6 bases and J by 0 bases, with 12 bases between the two germline ends.

The chain joins TRBV30 to TRBJ2-7; 7 positions match TRBD1. CDR1 and CDR2 (germline): GTSNPN, SVGIG (reference sequence). CDR3 size: 13 residues. The V and J ends lost 5 bases and 3 bases, in that order; junction bases with no gene match: 7. The CDR3 DNA is TGTGCCTGGCAGATCAGGGGGATCTACGAGCAGTACTTC. Protein product: CAWQIRGIYEQYF.

Many counts were recorded for this clonotype. J is TRBJ1-1 and V is TRBV2, with D hard to call. V lost 7 bases and J lost 1, with 13 bases in between. Germline V gives CDR1 SNHLY, CDR2 FYNNEI. This CDR3 spans 14 amino acids. This chain's CDR3 is CASTPLVGNTEAFF. The DNA for the CDR3 is TGTGCCAGCACCCCTCTTGTGGGGAACACTGAAGCTTTCTTT.

The V call is TRBV28, the J call TRBJ2-7; TRBD2 aligns across 9 bases. This CDR3 has 17 residues. Germline V gives CDR1 MDHEN, CDR2 SYDVKM. V shed 3 bases, J shed 0 bases, and the junction held 9 bases outside the gene matches. The CDR3, as DNA: TGTGCCAGCAGTTTCCGTCAGACTAGCGGAATCTCCTACGAGCAGTACTTC. It is translated as CASSFRQTSGISYEQYF. The full variable domain, with the rest looked up from reference TRBV28 and TRBJ2-7, is DVKVTQSSRYLVKRTGEKVFLECVQDMDHENMFWYRQDPGLGLRLIYFSYDVKMKEKGDIPEGYSVSREKKERFSLILESASTNQTSMYLCASSFRQTSGISYEQYFGPGTRLTVT.

This clonotype has at least ten counts. The rearrangement uses TRBV30 and TRBJ1-1, with D possibly TRBD1 on 5 matching bases. Germline V gene sequence: CDR1 GTSNPN, CDR2 SVGIG (reference sequence). Trimming took off 0 bases at V and 1 base at J, with 21 bases between the two ends. This CDR3 is 18 amino acids long. The CDR3 DNA follows: TGTGCCTGGAGTGTACCCCTCCCAGGACAACCCGGGAACACTGAAGCTTTCTTT. This gives the protein CAWSVPLPGQPGNTEAFF. Together with reference TRBV30 and TRBJ1-1, the CDR3 gives the full variable domain: SQTIHQWPATLVQPVGSPLSLECTVEGTSNPNLYWYRQAAGRGLQLLFYSVGIGQISSEVPQNLSASRPQDRQFILSSKKLLLSDSGFYLCAWSVPLPGQPGNTEAFFGQGTRLTVV.

This clonotype was counted at least ten times. CDR3 loop: CASRGAGNKEYF. DNA of the CDR3: TGTGCCAGCCGGGGGGCGGGGAACAAAGAGTACTTC. The rearrangement joins TRBV6-1 to TRBJ2-5, with D possibly TRBD2 on 7 matching bases. Trimming shortened V by 8 bases and J by 12 bases, and 19 bases separated the two germline ends. Germline V CDR1 and CDR2: MNHNS, SASEGT. The CDR3 spans 12 residues.

This clonotype came up many times. V and J are TRBV5-1 and TRBJ1-1; TRBD1 matches 7 bases. Germline CDR1 and CDR2: SGHRS and YFSETQ. The trim removed 3 bases at V and 3 bases at J, leaving 5 bases unmatched. CDR3 length: 14 residues. CDR3 nucleotides: TGCGCCAGCAGCTCGACAGGGAGGGACACTGAAGCTTTCTTT. Its translation is CASSSTGRDTEAFF.

Concerning this clonotype itself: Germline and junction disagree at one end, which may indicate a read error. This sequence joins TRBV27 and TRBJ2-2; 9 bases are a match to TRBD1. This CDR3 comprises 17 residues. Germline CDR1 and CDR2: MNHEY and SMNVEV (reference sequence). The CDR3 nucleotides read TGTGCCGGCAGTTCCGCCCGACAGGGGGGCTACACCGGGGAGCTGTTTTTT. Translated, it gives CAGSSARQGGYTGELFF.

Note on this clonotype: Mismatch with germline at one junction end may stem from a read error. The chain recombines TRBV12-3 or TRBV12-4 with TRBJ1-5; D is unresolved. The CDR3 is 16 amino acids. This CDR3 reads CASSLTLYKGDQPQHF. For the CDR3, the DNA is TGTGCCAGCAGTCTCACCCTTTACAAGGGCGATCAGCCTCAGCATTTT.

This clonotype has at least ten counts. The CDR3 region has the DNA TGTGCCACCAGCAGCCTCCCGATTTGGAGGGGGCCCATCTACGAGCAGTACTTC. Protein product: CATSSLPIWRGPIYEQYF. V is TRBV15 and J is TRBJ2-7, with a tentative D call TRBD1 (7 bases). Trimming removed 3 bases from V and 3 bases from J, with 24 bases in between. CDR1 LNHNV and CDR2 YYDKDF come from the germline V gene (reference sequence). The CDR3 runs to 18 residues.

Ten or more counts support this clonotype. The rearrangement uses TRBV12-3 or TRBV12-4 and TRBJ1-5; D gene ambiguous. V lost 5 bases and J 5 bases, leaving 13 bases between the germline ends. The CDR3 is made up of 14 amino acids. CDR3 coding DNA: TGTGCCAGCAGTATAAGACTATCTTATCAGCCCCAGCATTTT. It yields the protein CASSIRLSYQPQHF.

DNA for the CDR3: TGTGCCAGTAGTCGAAACAGGGAGGCTGGAAACACCATATATTTT. Its translation: CASSRNREAGNTIYF. The V call is TRBV19, the J call TRBJ1-3, with TRBD1 as a possible D gene (6 bases). The germline V and J ends were trimmed by 5 bases and 2 bases, with 13 bases remaining between them. CDR1 is LNHDA, CDR2 SQIVND, per germline (reference sequence). The CDR3 contains 15 residues.

The sample holds many counts of this clonotype. The genes are TRBV29-1 and TRBJ1-1; D is ambiguous. The CDR3 is made up of 10 amino acids. Germline V gives CDR1 SQVTM, CDR2 ANQGSEA. CDR3 region: CTLGGTEAFF. CDR3 nucleotides: TGCACCCTCGGAGGCACTGAAGCTTTCTTT.

In this sample, this clonotype turned up a few times. V usage is TRBV6-2 or TRBV6-3 and J usage is TRBJ1-2; no definite D call. This CDR3 is built from 15 residues. V lost 4 bases to trimming and J lost 3 bases, with 15 bases between them. The germline CDR1 and CDR2 sequences are MNHEY and SVGEGT. CDR3 DNA: TGTGCCAGCAGTTTCTTGGAAACACCTTACTATGGCTACACCTTC. This encodes CASSFLETPYYGYTF.